These T cell receptor beta chains were read from a single sample in a study of T cells in pancreatic ductal adenocarcinoma. Method: immunoSEQ multiplex PCR; TCRdb's copy keeps in-frame clones and lacks some. The sample lists roughly 100,000 clones, 90% to 95% occurring once. The sequencing input was PBMCs. These receptors were obtained from a human donor with pancreatic ductal adenocarcinoma. CDR3s include the opening cysteine and the closing phenylalanine or tryptophan. Each record gives: CDR3 DNA, CDR3 protein, clone size, D gene, V gene, J gene. The D gene is left open where the match is weak. Not all rows give a size; the values are once, few, many and, for expanded clones, a class.

CDR3 DNA: TGTGCCTGGAAACGGACAGGTGGAGGCACAGATACGCAGTATTTT; CDR3 protein: CAWKRTGGGTDTQYF; clone size: NA; D gene: TRBD1; V gene: TRBV30; J gene: TRBJ2-3
CDR3 DNA: TGTGCCAGCAGTTTCCGGGTAGCGGGAAACACCATATATTTT; CDR3 protein: CASSFRVAGNTIYF; clone size: NA; D gene: NA; V gene: TRBV28; J gene: TRBJ1-3
CDR3 DNA: TGTGCCAGCAGCCTAGCGGAGTCCTACGAGCAGTACTTC; CDR3 protein: CASSLAESYEQYF; clone size: once; D gene: TRBD2; V gene: TRBV7-9; J gene: TRBJ2-7
CDR3 DNA: TGTGCCAGCACACAGGGGGCTGGAAACACCATATATTTT; CDR3 protein: CASTQGAGNTIYF; clone size: NA; D gene: TRBD1; V gene: TRBV18; J gene: TRBJ1-3
CDR3 DNA: TGTGCCAGCAGCCCTCCCAGGGGGACAAGAAACATTCAGTACTTC; CDR3 protein: CASSPPRGTRNIQYF; clone size: NA; D gene: TRBD1; V gene: TRBV6-6; J gene: TRBJ2-4
CDR3 DNA: TGTGCCAGCAGAACGCTAGCGGGGCGTTTTCAAGAGACCCAGTACTTC; CDR3 protein: CASRTLAGRFQETQYF; clone size: once; D gene: TRBD2; V gene: TRBV6-6; J gene: TRBJ2-5
CDR3 DNA: TGTGCCAGCAGCGTAGCAAAAGGGGGCGCTGGCTATGGCTACACCTTC; CDR3 protein: CASSVAKGGAGYGYTF; clone size: NA; D gene: TRBD1; V gene: TRBV9; J gene: TRBJ1-2
CDR3 DNA: TGTGCCAGTAGTACCGGACAGGGTTTCACCTACGAGCAGTACTTC; CDR3 protein: CASSTGQGFTYEQYF; clone size: NA; D gene: TRBD1; V gene: TRBV19; J gene: TRBJ2-7
CDR3 DNA: TGTGCCAGCAGTTACGCGGCAGGGGGTTACGAGCAGTACTTC; CDR3 protein: CASSYAAGGYEQYF; clone size: NA; D gene: TRBD1; V gene: TRBV6-5; J gene: TRBJ2-7
CDR3 DNA: TGCGCCAGCAGCTCCGGACTAGCGGAGTTCACAGATACGCAGTATTTT; CDR3 protein: CASSSGLAEFTDTQYF; clone size: NA; D gene: TRBD2; V gene: TRBV5-1; J gene: TRBJ2-3
CDR3 DNA: TGTGCCAGCAGTTTAGGACAGGGTGATCAGCCCCAGCATTTT; CDR3 protein: CASSLGQGDQPQHF; clone size: NA; D gene: TRBD1; V gene: TRBV28; J gene: TRBJ1-5
CDR3 DNA: TGTGCCAGCAGCCGACTAGCGTCAGCCTACGAGCAGTACTTC; CDR3 protein: CASSRLASAYEQYF; clone size: NA; D gene: TRBD2; V gene: TRBV7-2; J gene: TRBJ2-7
CDR3 DNA: TGTGCCAGCAGTGTAGGCCCCGGGACAAACTACGAGCAGTACTTC; CDR3 protein: CASSVGPGTNYEQYF; clone size: NA; D gene: NA; V gene: TRBV6-4; J gene: TRBJ2-7
CDR3 DNA: TGCGCCAGCAGCTCCCCGGGGGAGCGGGCGTACAATGAGCAGTTCTTC; CDR3 protein: CASSSPGERAYNEQFF; clone size: NA; D gene: NA; V gene: TRBV4-1; J gene: TRBJ2-1
CDR3 DNA: TGTGCCATCAGCCCGGACAGCAACTATGGCTACACCTTC; CDR3 protein: CAISPDSNYGYTF; clone size: NA; D gene: NA; V gene: TRBV10-3; J gene: TRBJ1-2
CDR3 DNA: TGCGCCAGCAGTTTTACATCCGGGACAGGTTTGAGTGGAGGCTCCTACAATGAGCAGTTCTTC; CDR3 protein: CASSFTSGTGLSGGSYNEQFF; clone size: NA; D gene: TRBD1; V gene: TRBV5-1; J gene: TRBJ2-1
CDR3 DNA: TGTGCCAGCAGCCCCCAGGGCTACGAGCAGTACTTC; CDR3 protein: CASSPQGYEQYF; clone size: NA; D gene: NA; V gene: TRBV11-2; J gene: TRBJ2-7
CDR3 DNA: TGTGCCAGCAGCTTACGCGGGACAGTCGTCGGAGAGACCCAGTACTTC; CDR3 protein: CASSLRGTVVGETQYF; clone size: NA; D gene: NA; V gene: TRBV7-3; J gene: TRBJ2-5
CDR3 DNA: TGTGCCAGCAGTTCCACTTGGGGAGCTACGCAGTATTTT; CDR3 protein: CASSSTWGATQYF; clone size: NA; D gene: NA; V gene: TRBV28; J gene: TRBJ2-3
CDR3 DNA: TGTGCCAGCGCTCCGGGAGGGTTGAGCTCCTACAATGAGCAGTTCTTC; CDR3 protein: CASAPGGLSSYNEQFF; clone size: NA; D gene: TRBD2; V gene: TRBV2; J gene: TRBJ2-1
CDR3 DNA: TGTGCCTGGAGTGTACTTGGTAGACAGGGCATGGAGTTCTTC; CDR3 protein: CAWSVLGRQGMEFF; clone size: NA; D gene: TRBD1; V gene: TRBV30; J gene: TRBJ2-1
CDR3 DNA: TGCAGCGTTACCCCCACAGGGTTTATGGAGACCCAGTACTTC; CDR3 protein: CSVTPTGFMETQYF; clone size: NA; D gene: NA; V gene: TRBV29-1; J gene: TRBJ2-5
CDR3 DNA: TGTGCCAGCAGTTTAGGGGGCAGCTCCTACGAGCAGTACTTC; CDR3 protein: CASSLGGSSYEQYF; clone size: NA; D gene: NA; V gene: TRBV27; J gene: TRBJ2-7
CDR3 DNA: TGCGCCAGCAGAACGGGTTCCTACAATGAGCAGTTCTTC; CDR3 protein: CASRTGSYNEQFF; clone size: NA; D gene: NA; V gene: TRBV10-2; J gene: TRBJ2-1
CDR3 DNA: TGTGCCAGCAGCTTATCAGGGGTAACCGGGGAGCTGTTTTTT; CDR3 protein: CASSLSGVTGELFF; clone size: NA; D gene: NA; V gene: TRBV7-9; J gene: TRBJ2-2
CDR3 DNA: TGCGCCAGCAGGAGACAGGGCAACGTCTTTTACAATGAGCAGTTCTTC; CDR3 protein: CASRRQGNVFYNEQFF; clone size: NA; D gene: TRBD1; V gene: TRBV10-1; J gene: TRBJ2-1
CDR3 DNA: TGTGCCAGCAGCCAACAGGGTCACGAGCAGTACTTC; CDR3 protein: CASSQQGHEQYF; clone size: NA; D gene: NA; V gene: TRBV28; J gene: TRBJ2-7
CDR3 DNA: TGTGCCAGCAGCTTAGATTTGGCTAGCGGGACGAAGACCCAGTACTTC; CDR3 protein: CASSLDLASGTKTQYF; clone size: NA; D gene: TRBD2; V gene: TRBV11-2; J gene: TRBJ2-5
CDR3 DNA: TGTGCCACCAGCAGAGATAAGAGCGGGGGCCGGCAGCAGTACTTC; CDR3 protein: CATSRDKSGGRQQYF; clone size: NA; D gene: TRBD2; V gene: TRBV15; J gene: TRBJ2-7
CDR3 DNA: TGTGCCAGCAGTTCACAGAACACCGGGGAGCTGTTTTTT; CDR3 protein: CASSSQNTGELFF; clone size: NA; D gene: NA; V gene: TRBV28; J gene: TRBJ2-2
CDR3 DNA: TGTGCCATATCCTCCGGAGGACTAGCGGGAGGGCCCAGCACAGATACGCAGTATTTT; CDR3 protein: CAISSGGLAGGPSTDTQYF; clone size: NA; D gene: TRBD2; V gene: TRBV10-3; J gene: TRBJ2-3
CDR3 DNA: TGCGCCAGCAGCCAAGGGGCGTCGGCTTCGAACACCGGGGAGCTGTTTTTT; CDR3 protein: CASSQGASASNTGELFF; clone size: NA; D gene: NA; V gene: TRBV4-3; J gene: TRBJ2-2
CDR3 DNA: TGCGCCAGCAGCCAAGTACTAGCGGGGAGGACCGGGGAGCTGTTTTTT; CDR3 protein: CASSQVLAGRTGELFF; clone size: once; D gene: TRBD2; V gene: TRBV4-3; J gene: TRBJ2-2
CDR3 DNA: TGTGCCAGCAGCCGGATGGACTCCCAAGAGACCCAGTACTTC; CDR3 protein: CASSRMDSQETQYF; clone size: NA; D gene: NA; V gene: TRBV7-9; J gene: TRBJ2-5
CDR3 DNA: TGTGCCAGCAGGGGACAAACAGCCACTGAAGCTTTCTTT; CDR3 protein: CASRGQTATEAFF; clone size: NA; D gene: NA; V gene: TRBV6-5; J gene: TRBJ1-1
CDR3 DNA: TGTGCCTGGAGTGCCGGGAGAGCCTACGAGCAGTACTTC; CDR3 protein: CAWSAGRAYEQYF; clone size: NA; D gene: NA; V gene: TRBV30; J gene: TRBJ2-7
CDR3 DNA: TGTGCCAGCAGCCAAGTAGCGGCTCGGGACGAGCAGTACTTC; CDR3 protein: CASSQVAARDEQYF; clone size: NA; D gene: NA; V gene: TRBV4-2; J gene: TRBJ2-7
CDR3 DNA: TGTGCCTGGACGTTTAAGGGGGTTGAGGCAACGGATACGCAGTATTTT; CDR3 protein: CAWTFKGVEATDTQYF; clone size: NA; D gene: NA; V gene: TRBV30; J gene: TRBJ2-3
CDR3 DNA: TGCGCCAGCAGCTTAGGAAGCGGGCGACTAAATGAGCAGTTCTTC; CDR3 protein: CASSLGSGRLNEQFF; clone size: NA; D gene: NA; V gene: TRBV5-1; J gene: TRBJ2-1
CDR3 DNA: TGTGCCAGCAGCCAAGAAACGAGCTCCTACAATGAGCAGTTCTTC; CDR3 protein: CASSQETSSYNEQFF; clone size: NA; D gene: NA; V gene: TRBV4-2; J gene: TRBJ2-1
CDR3 DNA: TGTGCCAGCAGCTTCTCAGGGGGCACGGGGGGCTACACCTTC; CDR3 protein: CASSFSGGTGGYTF; clone size: NA; D gene: TRBD1; V gene: TRBV7-3; J gene: TRBJ1-2
CDR3 DNA: TGCAGCGCCGCCGGGACAGGGGAAGAGACCCAGTACTTC; CDR3 protein: CSAAGTGEETQYF; clone size: NA; D gene: TRBD1; V gene: TRBV29-1; J gene: TRBJ2-5